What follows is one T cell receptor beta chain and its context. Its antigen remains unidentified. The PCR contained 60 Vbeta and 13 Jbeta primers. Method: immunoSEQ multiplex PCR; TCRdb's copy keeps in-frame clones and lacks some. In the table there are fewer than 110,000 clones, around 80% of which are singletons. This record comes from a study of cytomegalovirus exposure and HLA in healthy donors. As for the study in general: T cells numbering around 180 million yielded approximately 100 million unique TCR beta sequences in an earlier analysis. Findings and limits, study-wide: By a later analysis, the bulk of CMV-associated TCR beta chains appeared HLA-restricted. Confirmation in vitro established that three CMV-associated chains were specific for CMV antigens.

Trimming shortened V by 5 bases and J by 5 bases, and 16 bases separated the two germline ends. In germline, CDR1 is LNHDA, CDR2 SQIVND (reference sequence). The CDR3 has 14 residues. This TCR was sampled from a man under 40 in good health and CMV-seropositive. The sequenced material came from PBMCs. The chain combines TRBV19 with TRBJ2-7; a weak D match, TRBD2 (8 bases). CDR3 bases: TGTGCCAGTAGTGGGTCGGGAGGGGGCCACGAGCAGTACTTC. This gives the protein CASSGSGGGHEQYF. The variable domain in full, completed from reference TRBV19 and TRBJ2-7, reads DGGITQSPKYLFRKEGQNVTLSCEQNLNHDAMYWYRQDPGQGLRLIYYSQIVNDFQKGDIAEGYSVSREKKESFPLTVTSAQKNPTAFYLCASSGSGGGHEQYFGPGTRLTVT.